Reported below is one T cell receptor beta chain. Its antigen is still unknown. The record originates from a study of cytomegalovirus exposure and HLA in healthy donors. As for the study in general: The 100 to 150 validation repertoires matched the 500 to 750 first-cohort repertoires in platform, a later analysis reported.

TCRdb keeps only in-frame clones here, not all; method: immunoSEQ multiplex PCR. The sample lists under 200,000 clones, approximately 96% occurring once. The CDR3 spans 15 residues. V was pared by 0 bases and J by 6 bases, with 7 bases of the junction left unmatched. The germline gives CDR1 SGDLS, CDR2 YYNGEE. General study points: Clusters of TCRs from the first cohort tended to co-occur in the approximately 120 validation repertoires (as a later analysis found).

The clonotype originates from a young woman in good health and CMV-seronegative. This chain uses TRBV9 with TRBJ2-7, with 9 bases that match TRBD1. The sequenced sample consisted of PBMCs. The CDR3 DNA reads TGTGCCAGCAGCGTAGATGGGACAGGGATGGGCGAGCAGTACTTC. Translation gives CASSVDGTGMGEQYF.